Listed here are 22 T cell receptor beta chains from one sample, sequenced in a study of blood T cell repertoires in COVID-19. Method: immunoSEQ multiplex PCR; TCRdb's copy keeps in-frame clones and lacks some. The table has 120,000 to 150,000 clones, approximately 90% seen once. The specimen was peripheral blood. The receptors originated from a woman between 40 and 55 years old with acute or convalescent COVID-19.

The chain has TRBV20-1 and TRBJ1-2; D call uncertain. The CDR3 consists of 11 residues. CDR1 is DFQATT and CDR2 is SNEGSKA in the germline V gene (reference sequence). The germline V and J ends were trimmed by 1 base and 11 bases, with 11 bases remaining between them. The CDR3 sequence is CSARGRRGYTF. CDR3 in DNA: TGCAGTGCTAGAGGGCGCCGGGGATACACCTTC.

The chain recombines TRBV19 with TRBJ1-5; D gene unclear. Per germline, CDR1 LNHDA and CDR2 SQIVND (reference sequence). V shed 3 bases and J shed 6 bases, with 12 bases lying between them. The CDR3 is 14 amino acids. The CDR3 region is CASSIGPRGQPQHF. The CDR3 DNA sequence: TGTGCCAGTAGTATCGGCCCCCGCGGTCAGCCCCAGCATTTT.

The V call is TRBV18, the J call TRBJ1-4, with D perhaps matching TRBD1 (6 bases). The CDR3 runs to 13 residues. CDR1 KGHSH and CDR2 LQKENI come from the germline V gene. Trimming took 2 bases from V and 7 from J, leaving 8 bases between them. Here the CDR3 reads CASSPFRGEKLFF. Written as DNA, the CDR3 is TGTGCCAGCTCACCATTCAGGGGTGAAAAACTGTTTTTT.

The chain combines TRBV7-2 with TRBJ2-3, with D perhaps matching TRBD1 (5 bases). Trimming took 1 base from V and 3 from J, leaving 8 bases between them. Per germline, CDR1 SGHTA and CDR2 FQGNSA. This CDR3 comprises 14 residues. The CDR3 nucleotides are TGTGCCAGCAGCTTAGGTGGGGCGACAGATACGCAGTATTTT. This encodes CASSLGGATDTQYF.

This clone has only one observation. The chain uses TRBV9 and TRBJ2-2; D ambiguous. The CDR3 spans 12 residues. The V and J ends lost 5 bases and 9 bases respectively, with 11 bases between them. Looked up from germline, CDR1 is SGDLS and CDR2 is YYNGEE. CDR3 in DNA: TGTGCCAGCAGTCCAGGAAGCCGGGAGCTGTTTTTT. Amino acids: CASSPGSRELFF.

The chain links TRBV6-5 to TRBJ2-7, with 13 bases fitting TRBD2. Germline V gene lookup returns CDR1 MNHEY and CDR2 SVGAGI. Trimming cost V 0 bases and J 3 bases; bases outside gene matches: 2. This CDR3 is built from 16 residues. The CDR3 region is CASSYSGLAGSYEQYF. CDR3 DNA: TGTGCCAGCAGTTACTCGGGACTAGCGGGGAGCTACGAGCAGTACTTC.

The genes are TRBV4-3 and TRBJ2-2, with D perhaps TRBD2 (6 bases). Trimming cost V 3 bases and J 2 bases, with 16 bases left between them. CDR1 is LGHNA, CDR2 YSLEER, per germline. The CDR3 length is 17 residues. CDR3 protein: CASSQRPTGVNTGELFF. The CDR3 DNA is TGCGCCAGCAGCCAGAGGCCCACGGGGGTAAACACCGGGGAGCTGTTTTTT.

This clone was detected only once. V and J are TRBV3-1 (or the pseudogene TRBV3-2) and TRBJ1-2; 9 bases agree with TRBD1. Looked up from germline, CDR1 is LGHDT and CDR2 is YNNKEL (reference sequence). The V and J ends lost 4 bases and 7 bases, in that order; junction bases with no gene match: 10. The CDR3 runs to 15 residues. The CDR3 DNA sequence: TGTGCCAGCAGCCCTCTCCTACAGGGGGCGCTTGGCTACACCTTC. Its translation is CASSPLLQGALGYTF.

The CDR3 sequence is CAWSGTPKGTQYF. In DNA, the CDR3 is TGTGCCTGGTCCGGGACACCGAAGGGGACCCAGTACTTC. This rearrangement joins TRBV30 to TRBJ2-5; D possibly corresponds to TRBD1 (6 bases). In germline, CDR1 is GTSNPN, CDR2 SVGIG (reference sequence). The CDR3 runs 13 residues. The germline V and J ends were trimmed by 5 bases and 7 bases, with 17 bases remaining between them.

DNA of the CDR3: TGTGCCAGCAGTTTTATTACAAACACTGAAGCTTTCTTT. This translates into CASSFITNTEAFF. The J gene is TRBJ1-1, the V gene TRBV28; D gene ambiguous. CDR3 length: 13 residues. Per germline, CDR1 MDHEN and CDR2 SYDVKM. V lost 3 bases and J 2 bases, leaving 7 bases between the germline ends.

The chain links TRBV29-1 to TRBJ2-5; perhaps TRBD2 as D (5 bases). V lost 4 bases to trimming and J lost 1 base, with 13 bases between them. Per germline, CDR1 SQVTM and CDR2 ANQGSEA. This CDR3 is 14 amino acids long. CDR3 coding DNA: TGCAGCGTTGGGGTAGCGCCTAGCCAAGAGACCCAGTACTTC. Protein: CSVGVAPSQETQYF.

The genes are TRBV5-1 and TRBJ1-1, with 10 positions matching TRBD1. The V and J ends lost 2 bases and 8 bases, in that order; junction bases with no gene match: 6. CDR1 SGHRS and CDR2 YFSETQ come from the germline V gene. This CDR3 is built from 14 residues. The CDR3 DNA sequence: TGCGCCAGCAGCTTTTGGACAGGGGGACCCGAAGCTTTCTTT. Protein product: CASSFWTGGPEAFF.

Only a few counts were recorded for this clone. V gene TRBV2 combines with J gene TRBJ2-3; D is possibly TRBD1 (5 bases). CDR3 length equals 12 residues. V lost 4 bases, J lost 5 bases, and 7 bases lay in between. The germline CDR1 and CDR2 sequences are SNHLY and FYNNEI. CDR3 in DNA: TGTGCCAGCAGTGCTACAGGAGATACGCAGTATTTT. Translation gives CASSATGDTQYF. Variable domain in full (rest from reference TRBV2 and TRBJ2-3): EPEVTQTPSHQVTQMGQEVILRCVPISNHLYFYWYRQILGQKVEFLVSFYNNEISEKSEIFDDQFSVERPDGSNFTLKIRSTKLEDSAMYFCASSATGDTQYFGPGTRLTVL.

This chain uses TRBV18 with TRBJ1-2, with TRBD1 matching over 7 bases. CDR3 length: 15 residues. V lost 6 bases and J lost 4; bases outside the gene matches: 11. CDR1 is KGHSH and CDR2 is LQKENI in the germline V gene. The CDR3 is CASSDVPGGSYGYTF. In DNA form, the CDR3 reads TGTGCCAGCTCCGACGTCCCAGGGGGATCCTATGGCTACACCTTC.

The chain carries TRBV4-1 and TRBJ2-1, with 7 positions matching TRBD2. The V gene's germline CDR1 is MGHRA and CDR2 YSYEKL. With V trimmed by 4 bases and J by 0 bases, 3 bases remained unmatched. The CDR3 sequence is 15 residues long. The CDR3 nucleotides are TGCGCCAGCAGCCGCGGGGGAAGCTCCTACAATGAGCAGTTCTTC. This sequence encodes CASSRGGSSYNEQFF.

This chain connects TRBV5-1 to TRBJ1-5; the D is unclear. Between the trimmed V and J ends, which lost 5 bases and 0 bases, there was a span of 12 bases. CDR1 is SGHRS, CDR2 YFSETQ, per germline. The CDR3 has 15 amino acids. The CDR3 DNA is TGCGCCAGCAGGATTACTTACAGTAGCAATCAGCCCCAGCATTTT. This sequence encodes CASRITYSSNQPQHF.

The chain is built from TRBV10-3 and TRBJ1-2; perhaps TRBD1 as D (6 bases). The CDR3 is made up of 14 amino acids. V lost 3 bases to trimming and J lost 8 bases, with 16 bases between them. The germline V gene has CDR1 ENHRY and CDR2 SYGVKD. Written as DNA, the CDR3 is TGTGCCATCAGTGAACCACAGGGCGCGCGGGGCTACACCTTC. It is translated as CAISEPQGARGYTF.

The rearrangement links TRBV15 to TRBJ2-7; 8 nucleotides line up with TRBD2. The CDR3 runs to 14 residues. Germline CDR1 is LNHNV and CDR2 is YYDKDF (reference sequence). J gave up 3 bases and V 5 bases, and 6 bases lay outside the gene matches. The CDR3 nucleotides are TGTGCCACCAGCGTAAATAGCGGGGACTACGAGCAGTACTTC. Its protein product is CATSVNSGDYEQYF.

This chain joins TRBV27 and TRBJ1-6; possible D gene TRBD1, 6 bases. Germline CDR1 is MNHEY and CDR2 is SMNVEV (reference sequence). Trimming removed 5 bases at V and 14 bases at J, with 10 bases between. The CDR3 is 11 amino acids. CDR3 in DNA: TGTGCCAGCAGTAAAACAGGGACCCTCCACTTT. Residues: CASSKTGTLHF.

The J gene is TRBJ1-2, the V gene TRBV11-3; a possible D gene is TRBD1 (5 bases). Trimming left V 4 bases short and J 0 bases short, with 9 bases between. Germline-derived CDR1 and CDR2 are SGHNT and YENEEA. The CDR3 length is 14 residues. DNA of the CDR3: TGTGCCAGCAGCTACCAGGGATCTAACTATGGCTACACCTTC. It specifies CASSYQGSNYGYTF.

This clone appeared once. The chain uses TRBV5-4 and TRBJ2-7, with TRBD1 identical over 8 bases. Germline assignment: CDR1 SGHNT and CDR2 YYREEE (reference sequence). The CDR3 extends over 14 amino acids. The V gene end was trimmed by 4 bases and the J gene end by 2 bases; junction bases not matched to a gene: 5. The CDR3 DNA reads TGTGCCAGCAGCCCATGGACAGGGCCCTACGAGCAGTACTTC. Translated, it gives CASSPWTGPYEQYF.

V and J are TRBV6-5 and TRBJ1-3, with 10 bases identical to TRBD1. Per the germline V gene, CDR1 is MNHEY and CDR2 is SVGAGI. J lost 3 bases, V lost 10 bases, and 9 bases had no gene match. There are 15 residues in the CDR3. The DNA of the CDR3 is TGTGCCACCAGGGCAGGGACAGGGGATGGAAACACCATATATTTT. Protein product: CATRAGTGDGNTIYF.